This T cell receptor beta chain derives from a study of OX40 agonist ivuxolimab in advanced cancers. The CDR3 runs to 13 residues. V shed 3 bases and J shed 3 bases, with 9 bases lying between them. Per the germline V gene, CDR1 is SGHRS and CDR2 is YFSETQ. Produced via immunoSEQ multiplex PCR; TCRdb's table is partial and in-frame only. The data contain tens of thousands of clones, approximately 80% of them singletons. The sequence was obtained from an adult with an advanced solid tumor such as melanoma, head and neck, liver or kidney cancer. The sequencing here drew on CD4+ or CD8+ T cells sorted from blood, taken in a trial of the OX40 agonist ivuxolimab. The V and J genes are TRBV5-1 and TRBJ1-2; no reliable D call. DNA for the CDR3: TGCGCCAGCAGCTCTGGACTAGACTATGGCTACACCTTC. It specifies CASSSGLDYGYTF.